These 21 T cell receptor beta chains were sequenced from one sample in a study of blood T cell repertoires in COVID-19. Only in-frame clones appear in the TCRdb table, and some are missing; sequencing was by immunoSEQ multiplex PCR. Of under 200,000 clones in the sample, about 88% are singletons; the top ten hold 6% to 7.5%. The sequenced sample consisted of PBMCs or T cells enriched from blood (not recorded which). The source is a woman in her forties or fifties who had recovered from COVID-19.

V is TRBV5-3 and J is TRBJ2-7; 9 bases are shared with TRBD2. TRBV5-3 carries the ORF label, with uncertain function. The CDR3 contains 17 residues. Trimming cost V 4 bases and J 6 bases; bases outside gene matches: 17. CDR3 in DNA: TGTGCCAGAAGCACCCTAAGAGCGGGAGGCCTCGTGAGCGAGCAGTACTTC. Translation: CARSTLRAGGLVSEQYF.

V gene TRBV6-4 combines with J gene TRBJ1-4; possible D gene TRBD1, 5 bases. Trimming removed 2 bases from V and 9 bases from J, with 40 bases in between. The germline V gene encodes CDR1 MRHNA and CDR2 SNTAGT. The CDR3 extends over 23 amino acids. The CDR3 sequence is CASSDHLVNALKVWGPLMKKLFF. As DNA, the CDR3 is TGTGCCAGCAGTGACCACCTGGTCAACGCATTAAAAGTATGGGGCCCACTGATGAAAAAACTGTTTTTT.

This clone was seen once. The CDR3 DNA sequence: TGTGCCAGCAGCTTGGGGCCTAGCGGGAGTTTAGAGCAGTACTTC. This sequence encodes CASSLGPSGSLEQYF. This chain joins TRBV5-4 and TRBJ2-7, with 10 bases lining up with TRBD2. The trim removed 0 bases at V and 7 bases at J, leaving 7 bases unmatched. CDR1 is SGHNT, CDR2 YYREEE, per germline (reference sequence). The CDR3 is made up of 15 amino acids.

This sequence joins TRBV18 and TRBJ2-1, with 8 bases lining up with TRBD1. The V segment lost 0 bases and the J segment 7 bases; nucleotides outside the gene matches: 8. Per the germline V gene, CDR1 is KGHSH and CDR2 is LQKENI. The CDR3 sequence is 16 residues long. CDR3 loop: CASSPPRGQGGNEQFF. In DNA, the CDR3 is TGTGCCAGCTCACCACCGAGAGGACAGGGTGGGAATGAGCAGTTCTTC.

The rearrangement links TRBV3-1 (or the pseudogene TRBV3-2) to TRBJ2-3; 10 nucleotides align to TRBD2. CDR3 length equals 16 residues. CDR1 LGHDT and CDR2 YNNKEL come from the germline V gene (reference sequence). V was clipped by 4 bases and J by 2 bases; unmatched bases: 6. CDR3 amino acids: CASSPAGTSVTDTQYF. In DNA, the CDR3 is TGTGCCAGCAGCCCTGCCGGGACTAGCGTCACAGATACGCAGTATTTT.

The chain combines TRBV7-2 with TRBJ1-5; D is uncertain. Germline CDR1 and CDR2: SGHTA and FQGNSA. The germline V and J ends were trimmed by 0 bases and 7 bases, with 13 bases remaining between them. CDR3 size: 15 residues. CDR3 sequence: CASSLAQRVSQPQHF. The CDR3 DNA reads as TGTGCCAGCAGCTTAGCCCAACGGGTGAGCCAGCCCCAGCATTTT.

This clone was counted once. This rearrangement joins TRBV7-2 to TRBJ2-3, with 10 nucleotides matching TRBD2. Unmatched junction bases numbered 8, after V lost 1 base and J lost 4 bases. The CDR3 extends over 17 amino acids. Germline CDR1 and CDR2: SGHTA and FQGNSA. CDR3 nucleotides: TGTGCCAGCAGCTTAGGCCCGGGACTAGCGAGCTCAGATACGCAGTATTTT. Its protein is CASSLGPGLASSDTQYF. The full variable domain, with the rest looked up from reference TRBV7-2 and TRBJ2-3, is GAGVSQSPSNKVTEKGKDVELRCDPISGHTALYWYRQSLGQGLEFLIYFQGNSAPDKSGLPSDRFSAERTGGSVSTLTIQRTQQEDSAVYLCASSLGPGLASSDTQYFGPGTRLTVL.

This clone turned up a few times. The chain links TRBV3-1 (or the pseudogene TRBV3-2) to TRBJ2-1; 7 bases match TRBD2. The trim removed 1 base at V and 5 bases at J, leaving 5 bases unmatched. Germline V gene sequence: CDR1 LGHDT, CDR2 YNNKEL (reference sequence). The CDR3 runs 15 residues. Here the CDR3 reads CASSQGSLANNEQFF. The CDR3 region has the DNA TGTGCCAGCAGCCAAGGATCACTAGCGAACAATGAGCAGTTCTTC.

The chain carries TRBV11-2 and TRBJ1-5; weak D call: TRBD1 (5 bases). CDR1 is SGHAT and CDR2 is FQNNGV in the germline V gene. Trimming removed 5 bases at V and 6 bases at J, with 14 bases between. CDR3 size: 14 residues. For the CDR3, the DNA is TGTGCCAGCAGCGAGCGGGGCAGTGTTCAGCCCCAGCATTTT. Its translation is CASSERGSVQPQHF.

This clone was observed a few times. V is TRBV18 and J is TRBJ2-1; 8 nucleotides match TRBD1. With V trimmed by 4 bases and J by 5 bases, 7 bases remained unmatched. The CDR3 is 15 residues long. Germline V gene sequence: CDR1 KGHSH, CDR2 LQKENI. The CDR3 DNA reads as TGTGCCAGCTCACGACAGGGGATGGGGGACAATGAGCAGTTCTTC. Its protein product is CASSRQGMGDNEQFF.

The sample holds one count of this clone. The chain links TRBV19 to TRBJ1-2; 7 bases are a match to TRBD1. V shed 7 bases and J 7 bases; nucleotides not matched to a gene: 3. The CDR3 totals 11 residues. Germline V CDR1 and CDR2: LNHDA, SQIVND (reference sequence). DNA for the CDR3: TGTGCCAGTACCTACAGGGGTGGCTACACCTTC. It translates to CASTYRGGYTF.

The V call is TRBV7-2, the J call TRBJ1-4; tentatively, D is TRBD1 (5 bases). The CDR3 has 16 amino acids. Germline CDR1 and CDR2: SGHTA and FQGNSA. Trimming removed 0 bases from V and 5 bases from J, with 13 bases in between. The CDR3 nucleotides read TGTGCCAGCAGCTTAGCGCCGTCGGGGGGAAATGAAAAACTGTTTTTT. Translated, it gives CASSLAPSGGNEKLFF.

V gene TRBV11-3 combines with J gene TRBJ2-1; D may be TRBD2 (6 bases). Trimming shortened V by 5 bases and J by 0 bases, and 11 bases separated the two germline ends. The CDR3 is 15 amino acids. Germline CDR1 reads SGHNT; CDR2 reads YENEEA. The CDR3 loop is CASSGGTYSYNEQFF. DNA for the CDR3: TGTGCCAGCAGCGGCGGGACTTACTCCTACAATGAGCAGTTCTTC.

The rearrangement joins TRBV14 to TRBJ2-1, with D maybe TRBD1 (6 bases). CDR1 and CDR2 from the germline V gene are SGHDN and FVKESK. V lost 0 bases and J 2 bases, leaving 17 bases between the germline ends. This CDR3 contains 18 residues. In DNA, the CDR3 is TGTGCCAGCAGCCAAGATGAGAACAGGGAAGGTCCCTACAATGAGCAGTTCTTC. Its translation: CASSQDENREGPYNEQFF. The full variable domain, its missing parts supplied by reference TRBV14 and TRBJ2-1, is EAGVTQFPSHSVIEKGQTVTLRCDPISGHDNLYWYRRVMGKEIKFLLHFVKESKQDESGMPNNRFLAERTGGTYSTLKVQPAELEDSGVYFCASSQDENREGPYNEQFFGPGTRLTVL.

This clone was counted a few times. The CDR3 is CASSFQAQQPQHF. The CDR3, as DNA: TGTGCCAGCAGCTTTCAGGCTCAACAGCCCCAGCATTTT. V usage is TRBV5-5 and J usage is TRBJ1-5, with D hard to call. V shed 2 bases and J shed 7 bases, with 10 bases lying between them. CDR1 and CDR2 from the germline V gene are SGHKS and YYEKEE (reference sequence). CDR3 length: 13 amino acids.

The rearrangement joins TRBV7-2 to TRBJ2-2, with D possibly being TRBD1 (6 bases). The V end was cut by 1 base, the J end by 4 bases, with 13 bases between. This CDR3 is 16 amino acids long. Germline CDR1 SGHTA, CDR2 FQGNSA. This CDR3 is CASSLVAGTSTGELFF. CDR3 bases: TGTGCCAGCAGCTTAGTGGCCGGGACATCCACCGGGGAGCTGTTTTTT.

Details on this clone: An end of the junction does not agree with germline; a read error may underlie this. V usage is TRBV7-7 and J usage is TRBJ2-5; TRBD1 matches 7 bases. The CDR3 is 13 amino acids. The V gene's germline CDR1 is SSHAT and CDR2 FNYEAQ (reference sequence). Here the CDR3 reads CASSRFRGETQYF. The CDR3 nucleotides are TGTGCTAGCAGCAGATTCAGGGGGGAGACCCAGTACTTC.

V is TRBV5-4 and J is TRBJ2-1; 14 bases map to TRBD2. Germline CDR1 SGHNT, CDR2 YYREEE (reference sequence). Trimming took 4 bases from V and 10 from J; bases not matched to a gene: 7. The CDR3 has 15 residues. CDR3 bases: TGTGCCAGCAGCGGGGGACTAGCGGGAGTAGAAGAGCAGTTCTTC. Protein product: CASSGGLAGVEEQFF.

V and J are TRBV5-8 and TRBJ2-7, with 15 nucleotides matching TRBD2. This CDR3 has 17 residues. In germline, CDR1 is SGHTS, CDR2 YDEGEE. V lost 2 bases and J lost 4; bases outside the gene matches: 7. The CDR3 sequence is CASSFGTSGRLEYEQYF. The CDR3 DNA is TGTGCCAGCAGCTTCGGGACTAGCGGGAGGCTAGAGTACGAGCAGTACTTC.

The CDR3 coding sequence is TGTGCCAGCGGACTAGTTATGGCCCACGAGCAGTACTTC. Residues: CASGLVMAHEQYF. The rearrangement links TRBV21-1 to TRBJ2-7; the table's D call, TRBD2, has no DNA check behind it. TRBV21-1 is recorded as a pseudogene. This CDR3 spans 13 amino acids.

This chain links TRBV20-1 with TRBJ1-2; weak D call: TRBD1 (6 bases). The CDR3 length is 11 residues. Germline CDR1 reads DFQATT; CDR2 reads SNEGSKA (reference sequence). The CDR3 is CGAGANYGYTF. The CDR3 nucleotides read TGCGGGGCAGGGGCAAACTATGGCTACACCTTC.